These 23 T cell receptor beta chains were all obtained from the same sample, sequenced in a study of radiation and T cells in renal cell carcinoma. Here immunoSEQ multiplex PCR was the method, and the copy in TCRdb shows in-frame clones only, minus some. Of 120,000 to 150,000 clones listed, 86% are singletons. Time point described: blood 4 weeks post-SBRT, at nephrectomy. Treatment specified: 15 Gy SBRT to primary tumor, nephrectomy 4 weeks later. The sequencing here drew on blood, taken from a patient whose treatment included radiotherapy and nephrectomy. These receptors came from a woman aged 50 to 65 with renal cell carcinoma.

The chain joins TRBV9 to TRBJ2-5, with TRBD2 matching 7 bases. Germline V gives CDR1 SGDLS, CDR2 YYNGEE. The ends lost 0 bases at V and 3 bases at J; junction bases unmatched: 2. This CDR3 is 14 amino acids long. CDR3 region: CASSVGDYEETQYF. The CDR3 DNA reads TGTGCCAGCAGCGTAGGGGACTATGAAGAGACCCAGTACTTC.

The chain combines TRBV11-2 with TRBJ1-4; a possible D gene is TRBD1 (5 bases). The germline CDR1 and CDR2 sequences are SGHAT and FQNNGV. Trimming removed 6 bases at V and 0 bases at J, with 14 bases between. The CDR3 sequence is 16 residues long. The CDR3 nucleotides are TGTGCCAGCAGATCTACAGGACTTGCAACTAATGAAAAACTGTTTTTT. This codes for CASRSTGLATNEKLFF.

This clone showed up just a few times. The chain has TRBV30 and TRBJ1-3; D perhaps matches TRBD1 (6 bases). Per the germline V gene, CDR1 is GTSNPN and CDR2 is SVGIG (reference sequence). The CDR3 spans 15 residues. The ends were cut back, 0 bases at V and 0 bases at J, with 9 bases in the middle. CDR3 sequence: CAWSVGGISGNTIYF. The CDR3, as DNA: TGTGCCTGGAGTGTTGGGGGCATCTCTGGAAACACCATATATTTT. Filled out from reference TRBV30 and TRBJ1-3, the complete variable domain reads SQTIHQWPATLVQPVGSPLSLECTVEGTSNPNLYWYRQAAGRGLQLLFYSVGIGQISSEVPQNLSASRPQDRQFILSSKKLLLSDSGFYLCAWSVGGISGNTIYFGEGSWLTVV.

The CDR3 bases are TGTGCCTGGGACAGTTCTCACGGTTCCGGCTACACCTTC. Translated, it gives CAWDSSHGSGYTF. The chain is built from TRBV30 and TRBJ1-2; TRBD1 is a possible D gene (5 bases). Trimming stripped 5 bases from V and 8 bases from J, with 18 bases between. CDR3 length: 13 amino acids. The germline CDR1 and CDR2 sequences are GTSNPN and SVGIG (reference sequence).

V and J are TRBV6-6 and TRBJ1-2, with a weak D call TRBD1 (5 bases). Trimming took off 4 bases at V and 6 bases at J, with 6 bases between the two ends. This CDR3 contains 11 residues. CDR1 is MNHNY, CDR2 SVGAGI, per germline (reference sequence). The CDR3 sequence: CASSSRDGYTF. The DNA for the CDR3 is TGTGCCAGCAGTTCCAGGGATGGCTACACCTTC.

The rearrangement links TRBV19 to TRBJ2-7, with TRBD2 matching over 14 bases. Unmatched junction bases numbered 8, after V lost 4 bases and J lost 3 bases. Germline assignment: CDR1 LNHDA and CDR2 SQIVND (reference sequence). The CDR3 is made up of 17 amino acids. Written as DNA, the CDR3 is TGTGCCAGTAGTACCCGACTAGCGGGAGGGCCCGGCTACGAGCAGTACTTC. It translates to CASSTRLAGGPGYEQYF.

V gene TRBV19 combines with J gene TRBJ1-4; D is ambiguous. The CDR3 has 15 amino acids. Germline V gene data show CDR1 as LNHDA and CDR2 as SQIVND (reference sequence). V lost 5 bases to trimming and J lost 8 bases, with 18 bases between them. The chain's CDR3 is CASSPTEELWEKLFF. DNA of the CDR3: TGTGCCAGTAGTCCAACAGAGGAATTGTGGGAAAAACTGTTTTTT. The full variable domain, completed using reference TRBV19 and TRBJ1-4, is DGGITQSPKYLFRKEGQNVTLSCEQNLNHDAMYWYRQDPGQGLRLIYYSQIVNDFQKGDIAEGYSVSREKKESFPLTVTSAQKNPTAFYLCASSPTEELWEKLFFGSGTQLSVL.

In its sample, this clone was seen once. The CDR3 region has the DNA TGCGCCAGCAGCTCGGGGCAGCCCGGGGGGAACATTCAGTACTTC. Translated, it gives CASSSGQPGGNIQYF. The V call is TRBV5-1, the J call TRBJ2-4; 7 bases align to TRBD2. From germline, CDR1 is SGHRS and CDR2 YFSETQ. Trimming cost V 3 bases and J 7 bases; bases outside gene matches: 10. This CDR3 is built from 15 residues.

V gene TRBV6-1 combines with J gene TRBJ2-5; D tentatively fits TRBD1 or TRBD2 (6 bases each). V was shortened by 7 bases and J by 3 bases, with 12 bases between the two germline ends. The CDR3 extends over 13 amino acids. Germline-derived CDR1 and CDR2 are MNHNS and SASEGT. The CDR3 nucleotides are TGTGCCAGCACCAGAAGGGGGGAAGAGACCCAGTACTTC. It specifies CASTRRGEETQYF.

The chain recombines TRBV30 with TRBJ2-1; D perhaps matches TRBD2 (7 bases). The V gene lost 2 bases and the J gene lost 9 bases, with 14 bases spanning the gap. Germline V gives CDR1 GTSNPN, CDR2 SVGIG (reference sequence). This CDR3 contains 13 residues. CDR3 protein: CAWSRAGAGEQFF. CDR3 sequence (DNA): TGTGCCTGGAGTCGCGCGGGGGCGGGTGAGCAGTTCTTC.

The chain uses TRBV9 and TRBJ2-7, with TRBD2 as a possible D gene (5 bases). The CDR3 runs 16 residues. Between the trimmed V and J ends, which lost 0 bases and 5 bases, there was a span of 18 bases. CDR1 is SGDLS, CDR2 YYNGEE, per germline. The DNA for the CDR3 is TGTGCCAGCAGCGTAGAGGTCGGGGTTAAGGGTGACGAGCAGTACTTC. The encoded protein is CASSVEVGVKGDEQYF.

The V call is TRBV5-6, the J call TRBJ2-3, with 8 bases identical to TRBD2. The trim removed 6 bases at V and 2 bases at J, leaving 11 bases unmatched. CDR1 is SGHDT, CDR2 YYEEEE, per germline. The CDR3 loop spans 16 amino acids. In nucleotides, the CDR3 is TGTGCCAGCAACTCCCTCGTGACTAGCGCCACAGATACGCAGTATTTT. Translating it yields CASNSLVTSATDTQYF.

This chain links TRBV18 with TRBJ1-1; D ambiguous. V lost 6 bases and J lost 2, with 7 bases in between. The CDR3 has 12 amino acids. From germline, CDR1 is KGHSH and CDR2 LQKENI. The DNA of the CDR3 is TGTGCCAGCTCCACGCGTAACACTGAAGCTTTCTTT. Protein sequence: CASSTRNTEAFF.

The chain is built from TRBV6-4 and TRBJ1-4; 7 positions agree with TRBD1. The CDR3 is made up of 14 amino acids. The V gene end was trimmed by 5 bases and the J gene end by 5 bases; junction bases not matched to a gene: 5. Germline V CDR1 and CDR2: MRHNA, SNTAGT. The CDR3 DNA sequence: TGTGCCAGCAGTCCTCAGGGGGGAAATGAAAAACTGTTTTTT. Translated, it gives CASSPQGGNEKLFF.

The CDR3 DNA reads TGTGCCAGCTCACCGGGACAGGGGTCCGAGCAGTACTTC. This encodes CASSPGQGSEQYF. This chain joins TRBV18 and TRBJ2-7, with 10 bases aligning to TRBD1. The CDR3 has 13 residues. Germline V lookup: CDR1 KGHSH, CDR2 LQKENI. V lost 3 bases, J lost 6 bases, and 2 bases stayed unmatched.

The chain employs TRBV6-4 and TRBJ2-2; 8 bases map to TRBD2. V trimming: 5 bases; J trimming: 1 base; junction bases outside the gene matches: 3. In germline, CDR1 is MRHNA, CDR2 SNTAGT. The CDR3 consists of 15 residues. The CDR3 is CASSQSGGNTGELFF. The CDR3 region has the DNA TGTGCCAGCAGTCAGAGCGGGGGGAACACCGGGGAGCTGTTTTTT.

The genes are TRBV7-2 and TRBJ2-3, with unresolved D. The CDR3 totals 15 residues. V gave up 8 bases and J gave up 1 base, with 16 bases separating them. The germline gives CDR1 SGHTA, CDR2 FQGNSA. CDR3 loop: CASALWASGTDTQYF. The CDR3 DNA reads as TGTGCCAGCGCTCTGTGGGCCAGCGGCACAGATACGCAGTATTTT.

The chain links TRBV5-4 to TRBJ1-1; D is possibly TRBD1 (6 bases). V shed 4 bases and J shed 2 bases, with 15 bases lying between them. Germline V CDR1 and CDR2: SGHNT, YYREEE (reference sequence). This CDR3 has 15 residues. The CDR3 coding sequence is TGTGCCAGCAGCCAAGAAACAGGGACTAACACTGAAGCTTTCTTT. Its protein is CASSQETGTNTEAFF.

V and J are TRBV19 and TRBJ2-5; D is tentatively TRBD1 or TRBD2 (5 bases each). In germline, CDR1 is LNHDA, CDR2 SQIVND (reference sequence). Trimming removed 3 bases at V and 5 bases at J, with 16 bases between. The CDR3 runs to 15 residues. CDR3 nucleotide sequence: TGTGCCAGTAGTATGCGGACGGGGCTGAGGGAGACCCAGTACTTC. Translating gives CASSMRTGLRETQYF.

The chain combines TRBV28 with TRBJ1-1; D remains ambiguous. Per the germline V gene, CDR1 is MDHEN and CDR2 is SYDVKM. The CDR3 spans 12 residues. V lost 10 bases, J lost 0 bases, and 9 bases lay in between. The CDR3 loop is CATGGLNTEAFF. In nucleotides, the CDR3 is TGTGCCACTGGAGGTTTGAACACTGAAGCTTTCTTT.

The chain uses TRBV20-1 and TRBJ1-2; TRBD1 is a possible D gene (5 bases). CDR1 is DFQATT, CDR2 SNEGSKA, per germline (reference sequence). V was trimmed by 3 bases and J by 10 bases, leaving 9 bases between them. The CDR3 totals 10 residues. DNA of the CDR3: TGCAGTGCTAGGGGCAGGGTCTACACCTTC. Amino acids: CSARGRVYTF.

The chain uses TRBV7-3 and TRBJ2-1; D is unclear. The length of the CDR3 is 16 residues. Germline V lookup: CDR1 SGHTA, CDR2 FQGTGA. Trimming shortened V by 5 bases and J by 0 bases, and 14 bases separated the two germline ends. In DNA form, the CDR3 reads TGTGCCAGCAGCCCTAACTCACCCAGCTCCTACAATGAGCAGTTCTTC. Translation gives CASSPNSPSSYNEQFF.

The CDR3 DNA reads as TGTGCCTGGAGTGTACGTCTTGGAGGGGTCACTGAAGCTTTCTTT. Protein product: CAWSVRLGGVTEAFF. The rearrangement links TRBV30 to TRBJ1-1, with D maybe TRBD1 (5 bases). This CDR3 region has 15 residues. The V end lost 0 bases, the J end lost 4 bases, and 15 bases lay between the germline ends. In germline, CDR1 is GTSNPN, CDR2 SVGIG (reference sequence).